Sequencing of this T cell receptor beta chain was carried out in a study of CD8 T cells in ankylosing spondylitis. Germline V CDR1 and CDR2: DFQATT, SNEGSKA (reference sequence). This CDR3 has 13 amino acids. Trimming took off 5 bases at V and 4 bases at J, with 13 bases between the two ends. TCRdb reprocessed the 5' RACE reads via MiXCR and lists one record per CDR3 protein. The sample yields about 240,000 distinct CDR3 sequences, 7.5% to 9% seen once. At least ten counts were recorded for this clonotype. This TCR derives from a male donor with ankylosing spondylitis or in good health (not recorded which). The chain has TRBV20-1 and TRBJ2-3; maybe TRBD1 (5 bases). The sequencing sample was made of blood, either unsorted or a sorted T cell fraction (not recorded which). CDR3 sequence: CSAVVRGPDTQYF. DNA for the CDR3: TGCAGTGCTGTCGTAAGGGGCCCAGATACGCAGTATTTT.